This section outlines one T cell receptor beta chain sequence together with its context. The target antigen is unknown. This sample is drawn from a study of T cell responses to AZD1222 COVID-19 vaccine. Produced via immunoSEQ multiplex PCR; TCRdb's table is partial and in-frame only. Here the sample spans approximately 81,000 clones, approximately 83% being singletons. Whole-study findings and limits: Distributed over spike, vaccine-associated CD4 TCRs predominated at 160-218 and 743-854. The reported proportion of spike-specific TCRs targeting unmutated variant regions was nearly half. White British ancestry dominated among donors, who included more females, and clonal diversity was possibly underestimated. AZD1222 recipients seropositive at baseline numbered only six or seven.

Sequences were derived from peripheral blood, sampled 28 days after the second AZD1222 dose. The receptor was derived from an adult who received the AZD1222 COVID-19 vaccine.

The CDR3 bases are TGTGCCAGCATTCGGACAGGGTACCGCTTTGAAGCTTTCTTT. It specifies CASIRTGYRFEAFF. The chain employs TRBV27 and TRBJ1-1, with 8 bases aligning to TRBD1. The germline gives CDR1 MNHEY, CDR2 SMNVEV (reference sequence). With V trimmed by 7 bases and J by 7 bases, 11 bases remained unmatched. The CDR3 is made up of 14 amino acids.